One sample yielded the 24 T cell receptor beta chains listed below, sequenced in a study of Graves' ophthalmopathy and Graves' hyperthyroidism. Amplifying from RNA transcripts, the study obtained TCR beta CDR3 regions. HTBI primers were used in a first-round RT-PCR, which preceded a second-round multiplex PCR. TCRdb re-derived calls from the multiplex PCR reads in MiXCR, one entry per CDR3 protein. Altogether almost 750,000 distinct CDR3 sequences are present, 40% being singletons, with the ten largest covering less than 55%. Sequenced input: peripheral blood. Every receptor here comes from an adult man with Graves' ophthalmopathy.

The rearrangement uses TRBV13 and TRBJ1-2, with D tentatively TRBD1 (5 bases). The CDR3 is made up of 14 amino acids. Between the trimmed V and J ends, which lost 0 bases and 10 bases, there was a span of 15 bases. Germline CDR1 reads PRHDT; CDR2 reads FYEKMQ (reference sequence). CDR3 sequence reads: CASSLGWGRSDYTF. The CDR3 bases are TGTGCCAGCAGCTTAGGCTGGGGACGCTCGGACTACACCTTC.

The chain joins TRBV29-1 to TRBJ2-2; 8 positions match TRBD1. With V trimmed by 6 bases and J by 6 bases, 3 bases remained unmatched. Germline assignment: CDR1 SQVTM and CDR2 ANQGSEA. CDR3 length equals 12 residues. Here the CDR3 reads CSVDRASGELFF. In DNA form, the CDR3 reads TGCAGCGTGGACAGGGCGTCCGGGGAGCTGTTTTTT.

Only a few counts were recorded for this clonotype. J is TRBJ2-7 and V is TRBV20-1, with TRBD1 identical over 8 bases. This CDR3 contains 15 residues. CDR1 and CDR2 (germline): DFQATT, SNEGSKA (reference sequence). V shed 0 bases and J 5 bases; nucleotides not matched to a gene: 9. The CDR3 protein is CSAREGGQGADEQYF. In nucleotides, the CDR3 is TGCAGTGCTAGAGAGGGCGGGCAGGGGGCTGACGAGCAGTACTTC.

In this sample, this clonotype turned up once. The chain uses TRBV10-3 and TRBJ1-6; TRBD1 aligns across 9 bases. This CDR3 contains 14 residues. Germline CDR1 and CDR2: ENHRY and SYGVKD. V shed 2 bases, J shed 10 bases, and the junction held 3 bases outside the gene matches. The CDR3 sequence is CAISETGGTSPLHF. The CDR3 DNA sequence: TGTGCCATCAGTGAGACAGGGGGCACGTCACCCCTCCACTTT.

The chain joins TRBV11-2 to TRBJ2-5, with 10 bases fitting TRBD2. Germline values: CDR1 SGHAT, CDR2 FQNNGV. The CDR3 is 19 amino acids. V lost 3 bases and J lost 1; bases outside the gene matches: 14. CDR3 amino acids: CASSLRRAGGHGPQETQYF. As DNA, the CDR3 is TGTGCCAGCAGCTTGAGGAGAGCGGGGGGGCATGGCCCCCAAGAGACCCAGTACTTC.

The sample holds one count of this clonotype. V gene TRBV6-6 combines with J gene TRBJ1-5; no reliable D call. There are 15 residues in the CDR3. Per the germline V gene, CDR1 is MNHNY and CDR2 is SVGAGI (reference sequence). Deletions cut 5 bases from V and 6 bases from J, with 17 bases between. The CDR3 region is CASSLTRGVGQPQHF. Written as DNA, the CDR3 is TGTGCCAGCAGTCTCACCCGTGGGGTCGGTCAGCCCCAGCATTTT.

The J gene is TRBJ2-5, the V gene TRBV2; 9 positions match TRBD2. Losses at the gene ends were 6 bases for V and 6 bases for J; bases not matched to a gene: 11. Germline V CDR1 and CDR2: SNHLY, FYNNEI. The length of the CDR3 is 15 residues. CDR3 sequence reads: CASSVGGGLAKTQYF. The DNA for the CDR3 is TGTGCCAGCAGCGTAGGTGGGGGACTAGCAAAGACCCAGTACTTC.

This clonotype was counted only a few times. The V gene is TRBV12-3 or TRBV12-4, the J gene TRBJ1-5; D unresolved. V was cut by 6 bases and J by 0 bases, with 12 bases left in between. The CDR3 is 15 residues long. CDR3 sequence reads: CASRLGRYSNQPQHF. The CDR3 DNA reads TGTGCCAGCAGATTGGGGAGGTATAGCAATCAGCCCCAGCATTTT.

This clonotype was detected ten times or more. This sequence joins TRBV2 and TRBJ1-5; D might be TRBD1 (5 bases). V lost 4 bases to trimming and J lost 4 bases, with 11 bases between them. Looked up from germline, CDR1 is SNHLY and CDR2 is FYNNEI. This CDR3 comprises 14 residues. The CDR3 nucleotides are TGTGCCAGCAGTGTTGGGGGGAAGAATCAGCCCCAGCATTTT. Its translation: CASSVGGKNQPQHF.

This clonotype was seen a few times. The CDR3 region is CASSFSTNTEAFF. The CDR3 nucleotides read TGTGCCAGCAGTTTCTCTACGAACACTGAAGCTTTCTTT. The chain uses TRBV28 and TRBJ1-1; D remains ambiguous. Germline V CDR1 and CDR2: MDHEN, SYDVKM. The V and J ends lost 3 bases and 1 base respectively, with 6 bases between them. The CDR3 runs 13 residues.

Ten or more counts support this clonotype. This rearrangement joins TRBV29-1 to TRBJ1-2; possibly TRBD1 for D (5 bases). This CDR3 contains 11 residues. Germline assignment: CDR1 SQVTM and CDR2 ANQGSEA. V gave up 4 bases and J gave up 7 bases, with 10 bases separating them. DNA for the CDR3: TGCAGCGTTGCGACTGGGGGTGGCTACACCTTC. Its protein is CSVATGGGYTF.

This clonotype occurred a few times. The genes are TRBV2 and TRBJ2-5, with D possibly matching TRBD1 (6 bases). Germline V gives CDR1 SNHLY, CDR2 FYNNEI. The CDR3 loop spans 14 amino acids. Trimming removed 11 bases from V and 3 bases from J, with 19 bases in between. Here the CDR3 reads CAWSLGQMKETQYF. As DNA, the CDR3 is TGTGCCTGGAGTCTAGGACAGATGAAAGAGACCCAGTACTTC.

This clonotype was counted ten times or more. The V and J genes are TRBV7-2 and TRBJ2-5, with 9 bases aligning to TRBD2. Germline loops: CDR1 SGHTA, CDR2 FQGNSA. The CDR3 is 16 residues long. Germline trimming cut 1 base from V and 1 base from J; bases unmatched to any gene: 4. This CDR3 reads CASSLVGTSRQETQYF. The CDR3 DNA reads TGTGCCAGCAGCTTAGTAGGGACTAGCCGCCAAGAGACCCAGTACTTC.

A remark on this clonotype: This may arise from a read error, as a much more abundant clone is one base away. The genes are TRBV2 and TRBJ2-5, with D unclear. V was shortened by 4 bases and J by 1 base, with 13 bases between the two germline ends. Germline values: CDR1 SNHLY, CDR2 FYNNEI. The CDR3 is 15 residues long. CDR3 nucleotides: TGTGCCAGCAGTGCCCTCCCCGCGTCCCAAGAGACCCAGTACTTC. Translation gives CASSALPASQETQYF. Drawing the rest from reference TRBV2 and TRBJ2-5, the complete variable domain is EPEVTQTPSHQVTQMGQEVILRCVPISNHLYFYWYRQILGQKVEFLVSFYNNEISEKSEIFDDQFSVERPDGSNFTLKIRSTKLEDSAMYFCASSALPASQETQYFGPGTRLLVL.

In this sample, this clonotype turned up many times. The chain recombines TRBV20-1 with TRBJ1-1; 7 nucleotides agree with TRBD1. Trimming cost V 2 bases and J 4 bases; bases outside gene matches: 4. Germline values: CDR1 DFQATT, CDR2 SNEGSKA (reference sequence). CDR3 length: 13 amino acids. The CDR3 sequence is CSARPDRPTEAFF. As DNA, the CDR3 is TGCAGTGCTAGACCGGACAGGCCCACTGAAGCTTTCTTT.

This clonotype was detected many times. V gene TRBV7-7 combines with J gene TRBJ2-5, with D unresolved. Per the germline V gene, CDR1 is SSHAT and CDR2 is FNYEAQ (reference sequence). The CDR3 runs 16 residues. V shed 5 bases and J shed 0 bases, with 16 bases lying between them. The CDR3 sequence is CASSLRPVGYQETQYF. Here the CDR3 DNA reads TGTGCCAGCAGCCTCCGGCCGGTAGGGTACCAAGAGACCCAGTACTTC.

This clonotype was counted many times. The chain employs TRBV5-1 and TRBJ1-2, with D possibly being TRBD1 (6 bases). CDR3 length: 15 amino acids. Trimming left V 0 bases short and J 4 bases short, with 13 bases between. Germline CDR1 is SGHRS and CDR2 is YFSETQ. The CDR3 reads CASSLGTGTFYGYTF. DNA of the CDR3: TGCGCCAGCAGCTTGGGCACCGGGACATTCTATGGCTACACCTTC.

The chain links TRBV5-8 to TRBJ1-5; D unclear. CDR3 length equals 13 residues. Trimming took off 1 base at V and 4 bases at J, with 6 bases between the two ends. Looked up from germline, CDR1 is SGHTS and CDR2 is YDEGEE. CDR3 DNA sequence: TGTGCCAGCAGCTTGAACAGAAATCAGCCCCAGCATTTT. Translation gives CASSLNRNQPQHF.

The genes are TRBV10-2 and TRBJ1-5; D gene uncertain. The CDR3 spans 13 residues. V was trimmed by 0 bases and J by 9 bases, leaving 9 bases between them. In germline, CDR1 is WSHSY, CDR2 SAAADI. In nucleotides, the CDR3 is TGCGCCAGCAGTGAGTCAGGGCGTATGCCCCAGCATTTT. Translating gives CASSESGRMPQHF.

This clonotype was observed at least ten times. This chain uses TRBV2 with TRBJ1-2; 12 bases line up with TRBD1. Unmatched junction bases numbered 9, after V lost 6 bases and J lost 7 bases. Germline V gene data show CDR1 as SNHLY and CDR2 as FYNNEI. This CDR3 is built from 15 residues. CDR3 in amino acids: CASSVLRDRGLGYTF. The CDR3 DNA is TGTGCCAGCAGCGTCTTACGGGACAGGGGGCTTGGCTACACCTTC.

This sequence joins TRBV5-1 and TRBJ2-5, with D hard to call. Trimming pared 0 bases from V and 5 bases from J, leaving 11 bases between. Germline loops: CDR1 SGHRS, CDR2 YFSETQ. The CDR3 length is 14 residues. CDR3 DNA sequence: TGCGCCAGCAGCTTGGGTACGGGTTTTGAGACCCAGTACTTC. It encodes CASSLGTGFETQYF.

The chain links TRBV19 to TRBJ2-5, with TRBD1 matching 7 bases. CDR3 length: 12 residues. CDR1 and CDR2 from the germline V gene are LNHDA and SQIVND (reference sequence). Here the CDR3 DNA reads TGTGCTAGGCCGACAGGGCAAGAGACCCAGTACTTC. Protein product: CARPTGQETQYF. Complete variable domain (other parts from reference TRBV19 and TRBJ2-5): DGGITQSPKYLFRKEGQNVTLSCEQNLNHDAMYWYRQDPGQGLRLIYYSQIVNDFQKGDIAEGYSVSREKKESFPLTVTSAQKNPTAFYLCARPTGQETQYFGPGTRLLVL.

The chain employs TRBV15 and TRBJ1-2; the match to TRBD1 covers 12 bases. Trimming removed 0 bases from V and 4 bases from J; junction bases left unmatched: 9. The germline V gene has CDR1 LNHNV and CDR2 YYDKDF (reference sequence). CDR3 length: 18 amino acids. This chain's CDR3 is CATSRDYSGTGGAYGYTF. CDR3 coding DNA: TGTGCCACCAGCAGAGATTACTCCGGGACAGGGGGCGCCTATGGCTACACCTTC.

Of note for this clonotype: One end of the junction does not line up with germline, which may come from a read error. The CDR3 sequence: CASSLHASGPSFEQYF. DNA of the CDR3: TGTGCCAGCAGCTTGCACGCTAGCGGGCCGTCCTTCGAGCAGTACTTC. The chain carries TRBV7-3 and TRBJ2-7; TRBD2 aligns across 8 bases. This CDR3 has 16 residues. Looked up from germline, CDR1 is SGHTA and CDR2 is FQGTGA.